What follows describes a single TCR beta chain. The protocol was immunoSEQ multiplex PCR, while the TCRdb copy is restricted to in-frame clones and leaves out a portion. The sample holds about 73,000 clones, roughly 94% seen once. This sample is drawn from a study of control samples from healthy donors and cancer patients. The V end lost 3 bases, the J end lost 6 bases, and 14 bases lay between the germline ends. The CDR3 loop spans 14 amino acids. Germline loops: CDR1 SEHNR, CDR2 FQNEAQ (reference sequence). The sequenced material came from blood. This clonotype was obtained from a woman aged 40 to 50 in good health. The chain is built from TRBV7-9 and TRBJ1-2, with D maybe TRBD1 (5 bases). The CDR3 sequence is CASSLRDSVNGYTF. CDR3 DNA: TGTGCCAGCAGCTTGCGGGACTCGGTCAATGGCTACACCTTC.